This TCR beta chain stems from a study of blood T cell repertoires in COVID-19. The overall study: The cDNA or gDNA used as material had been derived from T cells, B-cell-depleted T cells, or PBMCs.

Profiled with immunoSEQ multiplex PCR; TCRdb holds only in-frame clones, not every one. The data hold some 110,000 clones, with more than 60% observed a single time. The length of the CDR3 is 15 residues. The germline V gene has CDR1 SGDLS and CDR2 YYNGEE. The V gene end was trimmed by 4 bases and the J gene end by 7 bases; junction bases not matched to a gene: 8. The receptor was isolated from a man in his 70s with acute or convalescent COVID-19. The chain uses TRBV9 and TRBJ1-6; 7 bases align to TRBD1. The sample comprised peripheral blood. The CDR3 DNA reads as TGTGCCAGCAGCTCAGACAGGGACCCGAATTCACCCCTCCACTTT. Encoded protein: CASSSDRDPNSPLHF.